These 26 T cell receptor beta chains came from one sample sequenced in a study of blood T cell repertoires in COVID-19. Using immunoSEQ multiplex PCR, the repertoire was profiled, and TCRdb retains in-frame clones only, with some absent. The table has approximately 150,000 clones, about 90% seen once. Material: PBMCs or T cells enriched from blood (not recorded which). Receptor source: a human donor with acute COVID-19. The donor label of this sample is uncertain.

CDR3 DNA: TGTGCCAGCAGCTACAGGGACAGGCATGGCTACACCTTC. This codes for CASSYRDRHGYTF. The chain is built from TRBV5-4 and TRBJ1-2, with TRBD1 identical over 8 bases. V gave up 3 bases and J gave up 6 bases; unmatched junction bases: 4. The CDR3 consists of 13 residues. The germline CDR1 and CDR2 sequences are SGHNT and YYREEE (reference sequence).

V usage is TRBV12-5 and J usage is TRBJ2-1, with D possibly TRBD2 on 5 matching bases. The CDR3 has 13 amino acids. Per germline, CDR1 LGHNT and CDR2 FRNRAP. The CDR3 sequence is CATVKGASNEQFF. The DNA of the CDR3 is TGTGCGACTGTGAAGGGAGCCTCCAATGAGCAGTTCTTC. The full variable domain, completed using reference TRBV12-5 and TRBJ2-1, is DARVTQTPRHKVTEMGQEVTMRCQPILGHNTVFWYRQTMMQGLELLAYFRNRAPLDDSGMPKDRFSAEMPDATLATLKIQPSEPRDSAVYFCATVKGASNEQFFGPGTRLTVL.

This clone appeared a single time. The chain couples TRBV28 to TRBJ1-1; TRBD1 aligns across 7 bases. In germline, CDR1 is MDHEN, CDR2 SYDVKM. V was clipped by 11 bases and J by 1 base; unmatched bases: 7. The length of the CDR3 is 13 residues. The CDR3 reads CAGGDSWNTEAFF. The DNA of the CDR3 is TGTGCCGGCGGGGACAGCTGGAACACTGAAGCTTTCTTT. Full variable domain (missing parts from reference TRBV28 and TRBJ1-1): DVKVTQSSRYLVKRTGEKVFLECVQDMDHENMFWYRQDPGLGLRLIYFSYDVKMKEKGDIPEGYSVSREKKERFSLILESASTNQTSMYLCAGGDSWNTEAFFGQGTRLTVV.

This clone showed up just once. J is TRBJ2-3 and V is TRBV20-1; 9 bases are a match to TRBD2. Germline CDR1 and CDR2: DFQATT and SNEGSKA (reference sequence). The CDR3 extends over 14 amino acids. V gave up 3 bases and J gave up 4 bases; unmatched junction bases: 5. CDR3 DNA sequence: TGCAGTGCTAGTCGGCGGGGGGGGTCAGATACGCAGTATTTT. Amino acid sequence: CSASRRGGSDTQYF.

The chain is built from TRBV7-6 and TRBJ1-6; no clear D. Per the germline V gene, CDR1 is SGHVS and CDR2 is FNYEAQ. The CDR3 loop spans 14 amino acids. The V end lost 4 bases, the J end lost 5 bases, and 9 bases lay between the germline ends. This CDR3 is CASSSQADNSPLHF. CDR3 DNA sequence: TGTGCCAGCAGCTCTCAAGCCGATAATTCACCCCTCCACTTT.

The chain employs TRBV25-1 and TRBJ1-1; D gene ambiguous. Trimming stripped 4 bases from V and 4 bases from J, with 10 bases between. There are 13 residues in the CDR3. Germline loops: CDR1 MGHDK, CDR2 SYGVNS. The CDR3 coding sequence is TGTGCCAGCAGTGCTCGGGTGGGCACTGAAGCTTTCTTT. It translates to CASSARVGTEAFF.

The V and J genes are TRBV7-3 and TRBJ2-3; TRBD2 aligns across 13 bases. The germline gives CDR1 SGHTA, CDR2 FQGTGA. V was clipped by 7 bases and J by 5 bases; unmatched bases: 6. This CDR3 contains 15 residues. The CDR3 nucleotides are TGTGCCAGCAAGACTAGCGGGGGGTCAGGAGATACGCAGTATTTT. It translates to CASKTSGGSGDTQYF.

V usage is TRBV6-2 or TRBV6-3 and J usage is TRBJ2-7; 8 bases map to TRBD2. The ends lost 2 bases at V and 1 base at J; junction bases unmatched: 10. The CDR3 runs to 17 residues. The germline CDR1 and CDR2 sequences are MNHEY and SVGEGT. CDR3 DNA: TGTGCCAGCAGTTACAACCCGGTGATAGCGGGATCCTACGAGCAGTACTTC. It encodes CASSYNPVIAGSYEQYF.

CDR3 protein: CASSQLAGGADTQYF. DNA for the CDR3: TGTGCCAGCAGCCAACTAGCGGGGGGGGCCGATACGCAGTATTTT. The chain joins TRBV3-1 (or the pseudogene TRBV3-2) to TRBJ2-3, with 12 bases aligning to TRBD2. The CDR3 runs 15 residues. V was clipped by 2 bases and J by 6 bases; unmatched bases: 3. CDR1 and CDR2 (germline): LGHDT, YNNKEL (reference sequence).

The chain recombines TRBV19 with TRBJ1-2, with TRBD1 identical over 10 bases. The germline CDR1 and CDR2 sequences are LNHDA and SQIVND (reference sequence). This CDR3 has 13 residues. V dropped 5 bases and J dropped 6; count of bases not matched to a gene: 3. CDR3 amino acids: CASSPGQGHGYTF. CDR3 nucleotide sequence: TGTGCCAGTAGTCCGGGACAGGGGCATGGCTACACCTTC.

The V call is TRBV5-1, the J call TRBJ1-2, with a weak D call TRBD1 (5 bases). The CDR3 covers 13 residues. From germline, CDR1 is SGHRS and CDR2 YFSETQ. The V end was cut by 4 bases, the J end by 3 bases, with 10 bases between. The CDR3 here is CASSPDIYYGYTF. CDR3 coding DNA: TGCGCCAGCAGCCCGGACATCTACTATGGCTACACCTTC.

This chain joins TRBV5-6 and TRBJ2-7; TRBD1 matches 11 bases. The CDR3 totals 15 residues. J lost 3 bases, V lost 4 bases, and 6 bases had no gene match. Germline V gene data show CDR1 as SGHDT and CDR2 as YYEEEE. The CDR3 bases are TGTGCCAGCAGCCGAGCCGGGACAGGGGGCTACGAGCAGTACTTC. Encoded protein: CASSRAGTGGYEQYF.

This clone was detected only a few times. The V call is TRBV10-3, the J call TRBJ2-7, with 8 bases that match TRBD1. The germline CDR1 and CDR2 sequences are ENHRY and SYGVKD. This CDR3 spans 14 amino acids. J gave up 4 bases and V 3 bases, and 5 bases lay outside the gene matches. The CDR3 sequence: CAISDSRGRYEQYF. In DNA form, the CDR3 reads TGTGCCATCAGTGACTCCAGGGGGCGATACGAGCAGTACTTC.

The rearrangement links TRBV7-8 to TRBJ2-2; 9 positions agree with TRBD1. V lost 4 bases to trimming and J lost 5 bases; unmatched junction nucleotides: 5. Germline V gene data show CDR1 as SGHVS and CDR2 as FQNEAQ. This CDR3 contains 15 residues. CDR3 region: CASSWGQGGTGELFF. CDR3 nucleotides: TGTGCCAGCAGCTGGGGACAGGGAGGGACCGGGGAGCTGTTTTTT.

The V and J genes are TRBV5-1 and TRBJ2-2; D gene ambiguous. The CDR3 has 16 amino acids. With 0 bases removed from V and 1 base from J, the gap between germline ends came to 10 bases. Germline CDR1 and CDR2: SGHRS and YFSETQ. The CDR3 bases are TGCGCCAGCAGCTTGGCCATAGCTCTGAACACCGGGGAGCTGTTTTTT. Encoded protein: CASSLAIALNTGELFF.

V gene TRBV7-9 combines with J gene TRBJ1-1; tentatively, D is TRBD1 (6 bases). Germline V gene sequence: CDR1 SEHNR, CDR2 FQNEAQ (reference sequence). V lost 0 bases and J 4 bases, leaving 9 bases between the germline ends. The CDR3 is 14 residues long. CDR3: CASSLARGGTEAFF. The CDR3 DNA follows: TGTGCCAGCAGCTTAGCCAGGGGTGGCACTGAAGCTTTCTTT. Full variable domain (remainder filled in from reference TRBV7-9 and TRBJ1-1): DTGVSQNPRHKITKRGQNVTFRCDPISEHNRLYWYRQTLGQGPEFLTYFQNEAQLEKSRLLSDRFSAERPKGSFSTLEIQRTEQGDSAMYLCASSLARGGTEAFFGQGTRLTVV.

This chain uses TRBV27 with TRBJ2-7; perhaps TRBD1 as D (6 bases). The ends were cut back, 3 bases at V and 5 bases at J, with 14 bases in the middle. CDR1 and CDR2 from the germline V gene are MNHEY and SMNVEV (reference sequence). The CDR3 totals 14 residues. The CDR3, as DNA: TGTGCCAGCAGTTTTACTCAGGGGTTCCACGAGCAGTACTTC. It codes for CASSFTQGFHEQYF.

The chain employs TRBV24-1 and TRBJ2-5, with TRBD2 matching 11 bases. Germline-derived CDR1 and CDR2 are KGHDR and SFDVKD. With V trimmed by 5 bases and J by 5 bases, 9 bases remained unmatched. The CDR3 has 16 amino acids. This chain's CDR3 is CATSVAGGAKMETQYF. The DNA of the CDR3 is TGTGCCACCAGTGTAGCGGGGGGGGCGAAGATGGAGACCCAGTACTTC.

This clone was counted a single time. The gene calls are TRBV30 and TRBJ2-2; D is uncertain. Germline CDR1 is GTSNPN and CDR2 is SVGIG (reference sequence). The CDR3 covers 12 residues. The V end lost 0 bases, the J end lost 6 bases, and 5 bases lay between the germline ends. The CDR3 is CAWSVRAGELFF. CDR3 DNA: TGTGCCTGGAGTGTACGGGCCGGGGAGCTGTTTTTT.

The DNA for the CDR3 is TGCGCCAGCAGTGATAGCGGGGGGGACGTGACAGATACGCAGTATTTT. Its protein product is CASSDSGGDVTDTQYF. The J gene is TRBJ2-3, the V gene TRBV10-2; 11 bases line up with TRBD2. There are 16 residues in the CDR3. CDR1 WSHSY and CDR2 SAAADI come from the germline V gene. V lost 3 bases and J lost 3; bases outside the gene matches: 5.

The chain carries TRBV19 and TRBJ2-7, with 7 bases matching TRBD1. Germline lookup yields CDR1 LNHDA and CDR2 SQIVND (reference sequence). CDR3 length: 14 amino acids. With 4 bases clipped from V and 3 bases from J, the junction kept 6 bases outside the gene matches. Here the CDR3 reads CASSRQGGSYEQYF. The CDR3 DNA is TGTGCCAGTAGTAGACAGGGCGGTAGCTACGAGCAGTACTTC.

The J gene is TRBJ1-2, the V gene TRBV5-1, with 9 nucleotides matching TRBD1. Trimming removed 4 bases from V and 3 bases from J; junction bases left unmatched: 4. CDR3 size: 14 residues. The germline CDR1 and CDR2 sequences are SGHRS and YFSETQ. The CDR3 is CASSEGQGHYGYTF. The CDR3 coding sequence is TGCGCCAGCAGCGAGGGACAGGGCCACTATGGCTACACCTTC.

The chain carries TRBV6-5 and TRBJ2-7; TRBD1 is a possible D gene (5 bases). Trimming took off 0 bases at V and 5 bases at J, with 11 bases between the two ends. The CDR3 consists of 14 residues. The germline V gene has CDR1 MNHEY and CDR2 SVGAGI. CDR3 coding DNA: TGTGCCAGCAGTTACTCGACGTCAGGGAACGAGCAGTACTTC. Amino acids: CASSYSTSGNEQYF.

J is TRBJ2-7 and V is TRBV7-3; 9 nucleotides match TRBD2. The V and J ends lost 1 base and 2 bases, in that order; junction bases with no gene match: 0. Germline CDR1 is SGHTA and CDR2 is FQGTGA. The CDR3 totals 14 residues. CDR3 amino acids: CASSLSGGAYEQYF. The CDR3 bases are TGTGCCAGCAGCTTAAGCGGGGGGGCCTACGAGCAGTACTTC.

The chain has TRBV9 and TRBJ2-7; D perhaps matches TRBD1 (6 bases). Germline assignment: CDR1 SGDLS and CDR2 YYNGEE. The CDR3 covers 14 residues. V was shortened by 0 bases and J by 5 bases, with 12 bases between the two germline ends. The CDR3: CASSVAQGNNEQYF. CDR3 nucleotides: TGTGCCAGCAGCGTAGCACAGGGTAACAACGAGCAGTACTTC.

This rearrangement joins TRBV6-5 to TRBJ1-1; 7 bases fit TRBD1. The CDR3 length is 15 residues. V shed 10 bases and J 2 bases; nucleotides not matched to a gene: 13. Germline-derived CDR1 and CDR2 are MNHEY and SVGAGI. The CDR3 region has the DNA TGTGCCACCACGTCCCGGGGGACAGCTAACACTGAAGCTTTCTTT. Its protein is CATTSRGTANTEAFF.